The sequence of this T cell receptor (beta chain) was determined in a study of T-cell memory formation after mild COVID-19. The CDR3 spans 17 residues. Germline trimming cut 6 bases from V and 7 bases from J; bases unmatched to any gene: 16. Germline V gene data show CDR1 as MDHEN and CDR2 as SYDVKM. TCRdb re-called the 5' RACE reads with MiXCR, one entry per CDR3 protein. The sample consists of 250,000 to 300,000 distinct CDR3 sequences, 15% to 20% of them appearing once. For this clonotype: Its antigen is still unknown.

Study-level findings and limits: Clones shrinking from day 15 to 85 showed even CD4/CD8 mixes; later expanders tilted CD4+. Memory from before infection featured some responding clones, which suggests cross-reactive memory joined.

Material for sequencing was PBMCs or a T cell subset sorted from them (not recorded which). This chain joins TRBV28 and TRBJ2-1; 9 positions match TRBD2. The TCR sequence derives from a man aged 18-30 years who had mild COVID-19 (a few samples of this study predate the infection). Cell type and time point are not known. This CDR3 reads CASSSPMGAGGLNEQFF. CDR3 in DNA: TGTGCCAGCAGCTCCCCTATGGGAGCGGGGGGTTTAAATGAGCAGTTCTTC.